Presented here are 24 T cell receptor beta chains from one specimen sequenced in a study of cytomegalovirus exposure and HLA in healthy donors. The protocol was immunoSEQ multiplex PCR, while the TCRdb copy is restricted to in-frame clones and leaves out a portion. This table has 65,000 or so clones, approximately 94% appearing once. Sequenced sample: PBMCs. Receptors were obtained from a man aged 18 to 30 in good health and CMV-seropositive.

The chain has TRBV9 and TRBJ2-1, with 8 bases fitting TRBD2. The CDR3 is 17 amino acids. In germline, CDR1 is SGDLS, CDR2 YYNGEE. J lost 0 bases, V lost 4 bases, and 9 bases had no gene match. CDR3 sequence: CASSLHWRGDSYNEQFF. CDR3 nucleotide sequence: TGTGCCAGCAGCCTCCATTGGCGGGGGGACTCCTACAATGAGCAGTTCTTC.

This rearrangement joins TRBV10-3 to TRBJ1-3; 8 positions match TRBD1. J was trimmed by 0 bases and V by 4 bases; bases with no gene match: 5. Germline CDR1 is ENHRY and CDR2 is SYGVKD. CDR3 length: 16 amino acids. CDR3 sequence: CAISGGQAHSGNTIYF. Here the CDR3 DNA reads TGTGCCATCAGTGGGGGACAGGCCCACTCTGGAAACACCATATATTTT.

This rearrangement joins TRBV4-1 to TRBJ1-2; D is ambiguous. The CDR3 length is 13 residues. The V and J ends lost 4 bases and 8 bases respectively, with 14 bases between them. Germline assignment: CDR1 MGHRA and CDR2 YSYEKL. CDR3 coding DNA: TGCGCCAGCAGCCCTCAAGGGCCTAGCGGCTACACCTTC. It codes for CASSPQGPSGYTF.

The chain combines TRBV29-1 with TRBJ1-2; the match to TRBD1 covers 10 bases. The CDR3 sequence is 12 residues long. From germline, CDR1 is SQVTM and CDR2 ANQGSEA. V lost 6 bases and J lost 5; bases outside the gene matches: 3. This chain's CDR3 is CSVPGQGYGYTF. DNA for the CDR3: TGCAGCGTCCCGGGACAGGGGTATGGCTACACCTTC.

The V and J genes are TRBV6-6 and TRBJ2-5, with 9 bases aligning to TRBD1. V lost 9 bases, J lost 5 bases, and 7 bases stayed unmatched. Germline V gene sequence: CDR1 MNHNY, CDR2 SVGAGI (reference sequence). The CDR3 sequence is 13 residues long. DNA for the CDR3: TGTGCCAGTCGGGACAGGGCTGGTGAGACCCAGTACTTC. This translates into CASRDRAGETQYF.

This chain connects TRBV18 to TRBJ2-2, with TRBD1 as a possible D gene (5 bases). This CDR3 is 14 amino acids long. Trimming took off 3 bases at V and 4 bases at J, with 9 bases between the two ends. Germline assignment: CDR1 KGHSH and CDR2 LQKENI. The CDR3 DNA is TGTGCCAGCTCACCGCGCAGGGCCACCGGGGAGCTGTTTTTT. Its protein product is CASSPRRATGELFF.

The chain is built from TRBV11-2 and TRBJ2-7, with a weak D call TRBD2 (7 bases). Trimming took off 8 bases at V and 2 bases at J, with 16 bases between the two ends. In germline, CDR1 is SGHAT, CDR2 FQNNGV. The CDR3 extends over 14 amino acids. The CDR3 bases are TGTGCCAGCGCCCCGGCCGGGGGGCCCTACGAGCAGTACTTC. The encoded protein is CASAPAGGPYEQYF.

The gene calls are TRBV7-9 and TRBJ2-3, with 9 bases matching TRBD2. The CDR3 totals 14 residues. Germline lookup yields CDR1 SEHNR and CDR2 FQNEAQ (reference sequence). The J segment lost 6 bases and the V segment lost 2 bases, leaving 3 bases of the junction unmatched. In DNA form, the CDR3 reads TGTGCCAGCAGCTTATTAGCGGGAGAGGATACGCAGTATTTT. It yields the protein CASSLLAGEDTQYF.

The rearrangement joins TRBV18 to TRBJ2-5; a weak D match, TRBD2 (5 bases). Trimming took off 3 bases at V and 4 bases at J, with 9 bases between the two ends. The germline V gene encodes CDR1 KGHSH and CDR2 LQKENI. The CDR3 has 13 amino acids. The CDR3, as DNA: TGTGCCAGCTCACCCGCGGGCGGAGAGACCCAGTACTTC. Its protein is CASSPAGGETQYF.

The V call is TRBV6-6, the J call TRBJ2-1; TRBD1 aligns across 7 bases. Germline assignment: CDR1 MNHNY and CDR2 SVGAGI (reference sequence). V dropped 6 bases and J dropped 7; count of bases not matched to a gene: 15. The CDR3 sequence is 16 residues long. CDR3 sequence: CASSPSRTGTWNEQFF. CDR3 bases: TGTGCCAGCAGCCCGAGTAGGACAGGCACATGGAATGAGCAGTTCTTC.

The V call is TRBV15, the J call TRBJ2-1, with D possibly TRBD1 on 6 matching bases. CDR1 LNHNV and CDR2 YYDKDF come from the germline V gene (reference sequence). The V end lost 2 bases, the J end lost 1 base, and 9 bases lay between the germline ends. This CDR3 contains 15 residues. CDR3 in amino acids: CATSRSGTSYNEQFF. DNA for the CDR3: TGTGCCACCAGCAGAAGTGGGACATCCTACAATGAGCAGTTCTTC.

This chain links TRBV19 with TRBJ1-1; TRBD1 is a possible D gene (5 bases). The CDR3 totals 14 residues. Trimming stripped 1 base from V and 1 base from J, with 7 bases between. The germline CDR1 and CDR2 sequences are LNHDA and SQIVND (reference sequence). The CDR3 DNA follows: TGTGCCAGTAGTATAGGACAGAAGAACACTGAAGCTTTCTTT. It yields the protein CASSIGQKNTEAFF.

The V and J genes are TRBV5-8 and TRBJ1-6; the D gene is possibly TRBD1 (6 bases). With 1 base removed from V and 10 bases from J, the gap between germline ends came to 18 bases. Germline V gene sequence: CDR1 SGHTS, CDR2 YDEGEE. This CDR3 region has 16 residues. The CDR3 DNA reads TGTGCCAGCAGCTTGAGGTATCAGGGGCTCGGCTCACCCCTCCACTTT. This encodes CASSLRYQGLGSPLHF.

The V call is TRBV5-6, the J call TRBJ2-4, with no clear D. V gave up 1 base and J gave up 0 bases, with 8 bases separating them. The germline gives CDR1 SGHDT, CDR2 YYEEEE. CDR3 size: 15 residues. This CDR3 reads CASSLLALAKNIQYF. In DNA form, the CDR3 reads TGTGCCAGCAGCTTGTTGGCCTTAGCCAAAAACATTCAGTACTTC.

This chain links TRBV27 with TRBJ2-3; perhaps TRBD2 as D (5 bases). This CDR3 has 15 residues. Trimming stripped 3 bases from V and 0 bases from J, with 10 bases between. The V gene's germline CDR1 is MNHEY and CDR2 SMNVEV (reference sequence). The CDR3 DNA sequence: TGTGCCAGCAGTTTGGCGGGCGGGAGCACAGATACGCAGTATTTT. Translation gives CASSLAGGSTDTQYF.

This clone was found once. This chain connects TRBV9 to TRBJ2-1; 8 bases map to TRBD1. This CDR3 comprises 16 residues. The junction had 12 bases not matched to a gene; V was cut back by 3 bases and J by 7 bases. Germline V gives CDR1 SGDLS, CDR2 YYNGEE. The CDR3 reads CASSAQQGDPWNEQFF. The CDR3 DNA is TGTGCCAGCAGCGCCCAACAGGGGGACCCTTGGAATGAGCAGTTCTTC.

This rearrangement joins TRBV6-6 to TRBJ2-3, with D perhaps TRBD2 (6 bases). The germline gives CDR1 MNHNY, CDR2 SVGAGI (reference sequence). The CDR3 spans 12 residues. V was cut by 5 bases and J by 14 bases, with 17 bases left in between. The CDR3 protein is CASSPATRFWYF. DNA for the CDR3: TGTGCCAGCAGTCCGGCGACTAGGTTTTGGTATTTT.

The chain links TRBV5-1 to TRBJ2-2; perhaps TRBD2 as D (6 bases). The CDR3 is made up of 16 amino acids. V was cut by 4 bases and J by 4 bases, with 17 bases left in between. Germline loops: CDR1 SGHRS, CDR2 YFSETQ. DNA for the CDR3: TGCGCCAGCAGCCCCCGGGGTAGCGGAACCACCGGGGAGCTGTTTTTT. It specifies CASSPRGSGTTGELFF.

The CDR3 loop reads CSALLDSYEQYF. In nucleotides, the CDR3 is TGCAGCGCCCTCCTTGACAGTTACGAGCAGTACTTC. The genes are TRBV29-1 and TRBJ2-7, with D possibly TRBD1 on 5 matching bases. V was shortened by 7 bases and J by 4 bases, with 14 bases between the two germline ends. Per the germline V gene, CDR1 is SQVTM and CDR2 is ANQGSEA. The CDR3 runs 12 residues.

The chain uses TRBV7-2 and TRBJ1-1, with TRBD1 matching 7 bases. The CDR3 loop spans 15 amino acids. V lost 2 bases and J lost 3; bases outside the gene matches: 6. Germline V gives CDR1 SGHTA, CDR2 FQGNSA. The CDR3 spells CASSLSQGDYTEAFF. The CDR3 DNA reads TGTGCCAGCAGCTTATCGCAGGGGGATTACACTGAAGCTTTCTTT.

This clone was found a few times. The CDR3 DNA reads TGTGCCAGCACTGGGACAGGGTCCGATGGCTACACCTTC. Translated: CASTGTGSDGYTF. This rearrangement joins TRBV25-1 to TRBJ1-2, with 9 nucleotides matching TRBD1. V was pared by 7 bases and J by 6 bases, with 6 bases of the junction left unmatched. The CDR3 covers 13 residues. Looked up from germline, CDR1 is MGHDK and CDR2 is SYGVNS.

The rearrangement uses TRBV6-5 and TRBJ2-4; D is possibly TRBD1 (5 bases). Per germline, CDR1 MNHEY and CDR2 SVGAGI. CDR3 length: 14 amino acids. The V and J ends lost 10 bases and 6 bases respectively, with 19 bases between them. The CDR3 sequence: CATQSPGLVNIQYF. CDR3 nucleotides: TGTGCCACCCAGAGCCCAGGGCTGGTAAACATTCAGTACTTC.

The V gene is TRBV7-9, the J gene TRBJ2-7, with 9 bases fitting TRBD1. V shed 4 bases and J 4 bases; nucleotides not matched to a gene: 5. Looked up from germline, CDR1 is SEHNR and CDR2 is FQNEAQ (reference sequence). The CDR3 is made up of 14 amino acids. DNA for the CDR3: TGTGCCAGCAGCTCCCCGGACAGGGGTTACGAGCAGTACTTC. Amino acid sequence: CASSSPDRGYEQYF.

Only one count was recorded for this clone. The chain carries TRBV18 and TRBJ2-3; 7 bases are a match to TRBD1. The CDR3 consists of 15 residues. The ends lost 1 base at V and 2 bases at J; junction bases unmatched: 3. Germline assignment: CDR1 KGHSH and CDR2 LQKENI. The CDR3 nucleotides read TGTGCCAGCTCACCACGCACAGGGGACACAGATACGCAGTATTTT. Residues: CASSPRTGDTDTQYF.